This TCR beta chain was identified during a study of blood T cell repertoires in COVID-19. TCRdb's copy holds only in-frame clones and misses some; the assay was immunoSEQ multiplex PCR. In the table there are some 180,000 clones, just under 85% of which are singletons. The clonotype originates from a woman at least 80 years old with COVID-19, enrolled during active disease. Source material: peripheral blood.

CDR3 amino acids: CASSVALAWNNEQFF. In DNA, the CDR3 is TGTGCCAGCAGCGTAGCATTAGCGTGGAACAATGAGCAGTTCTTC. The chain is built from TRBV9 and TRBJ2-1, with D tentatively TRBD2 (5 bases). Germline CDR1 SGDLS, CDR2 YYNGEE. V lost 0 bases to trimming and J lost 5 bases, with 12 bases between them. CDR3 length: 15 residues.